These T cell receptor beta chains were read from a single sample in a study of blood T cells in healthy people across ages. TCRdb re-derived calls from the 5' RACE reads in MiXCR, one entry per CDR3 protein. The top ten clones hold more than 8.5% of a sample with more than 900,000 distinct CDR3 sequences, just under 30% of them seen once. The same data also went into a second study, on T cells of mothers and their children.

Source material: blood. Source of these receptors: a middle-aged woman in good health. Both conserved end residues are part of each CDR3. D genes are given only for firm matches. The size of a clone is reported for some rows only, either as once, few or many, or as a class for expanded clones.

v_gene	abundance	j_gene	d_gene	CDR3nt	CDR3aa
TRBV7-9	.	TRBJ1-2	.	TGTGCCAGCAGCTTAAGTGGGTCGGACTATGGCTACACCTTC	CASSLSGSDYGYTF
TRBV6-1	.	TRBJ1-4	.	TGTGCCAGCAGTGAGGGGACCGCAACTAATGAAAAACTGTTTTTT	CASSEGTATNEKLFF
TRBV5-1	.	TRBJ2-1	TRBD2	TGCGCCAGCAGCTTGGGGGGACTAGAGGCCTACAATGAGCAGTTCTTC	CASSLGGLEAYNEQFF
TRBV29-1	.	TRBJ1-1	TRBD1	TGCAGCGTTGATGATCGGACAGGTGAAGCTTTCTTT	CSVDDRTGEAFF
TRBV7-9	.	TRBJ2-1	TRBD1	TGTGCCAGCAGCCCCGGGACAGGGGCAGATGAGCAGTTCTTC	CASSPGTGADEQFF
TRBV13	many	TRBJ1-2	.	TGTGCCAGCAACAAGTGGGGCGTCCTCTATGGCTACACCTTC	CASNKWGVLYGYTF
TRBV7-2	few	TRBJ2-7	.	TGTGCCAGCAGCTCTCCGGACACGGGCACCTACGAGCAGTACTTC	CASSSPDTGTYEQYF
TRBV5-1	few	TRBJ2-6	.	TGCGCCAGCGCGGAGAGCTCTGGGGCCAACGTCCGGACTTTC	CASAESSGANVRTF
TRBV4-3	.	TRBJ2-1	.	TGCGCCAGCAGCCAAGACAAAGCGCACAATGAGCAGTTCTTC	CASSQDKAHNEQFF
TRBV12-5	.	TRBJ2-2	.	TGTGCTAGTCGGCGGGGCCCCGATTGGGAGCTGTTTTTT	CASRRGPDWELFF
TRBV5-1	.	TRBJ2-1	.	TGCGCCAGCAGCTTGGGAGCAGGGCCCTCGGAGGGTGAGCAGTTCTTC	CASSLGAGPSEGEQFF
TRBV4-3	.	TRBJ2-1	.	TGCGCCAGCAGCCAAGAAGGTCCGGCCTCCTACAATGAGCAGTTCTTC	CASSQEGPASYNEQFF
TRBV12-3/TRBV12-4	.	TRBJ2-5	.	TGTGCCAGCAGTCCCTTCGTGGGACGGCAAGAGACCCAGTACTTC	CASSPFVGRQETQYF
TRBV27	few	TRBJ2-5	.	TGTGCCAGTCAAGCCCAGGAAAGGACGTATGAGACCCAGTACTTC	CASQAQERTYETQYF
TRBV7-2	.	TRBJ2-1	.	TGTGCCAGCAGTTTAAACAGGGACCCCTTCCAGTTCTTC	CASSLNRDPFQFF
TRBV2	.	TRBJ2-5	TRBD2	TGTGCCAGCAGCTGGACTAGCGGGACCCAAGAGACCCAGTACTTC	CASSWTSGTQETQYF
TRBV9	.	TRBJ2-7	.	TGTGCCAGCAGCGTAGGGACGGATTCTTTTTACGAGCAGTACTTC	CASSVGTDSFYEQYF
TRBV2	.	TRBJ2-5	.	TGTGCCAGCAGCCGGCCGGAGGAAGAGACCCAGTACTTC	CASSRPEEETQYF
TRBV7-2	few	TRBJ2-2	.	TGTGCCAGCAGCTTAGATGGGTTGCTAGAAGACGGCACCGGGGAGCTGTTTTTT	CASSLDGLLEDGTGELFF
TRBV29-1	many	TRBJ1-1	TRBD1	TGCAGCGCCGTCCCGGGACAGGTCTCGAACACTGAAGCTTTCTTT	CSAVPGQVSNTEAFF
TRBV27	few	TRBJ2-3	TRBD2	TGTGCCAGCAGTTCAACCGGGACTAGCATCCCAGATACGCAGTATTTT	CASSSTGTSIPDTQYF
TRBV5-6	once	TRBJ2-2	.	TGTGCCAGCAGCTGGGGGCTAGCGGTGACCGGGGAGCTGTTTTTT	CASSWGLAVTGELFF
TRBV28	many	TRBJ1-2	.	TGTGCCAGCAGTTTGCCCGTTCGCGGCTACACCTTC	CASSLPVRGYTF
TRBV5-1	few	TRBJ1-1	.	TGCGCCAGCAGCTTGGTGTACAGGGAAACTGAAGCTTTCTTT	CASSLVYRETEAFF
TRBV6-4	.	TRBJ1-6	.	TGTGCCAGCAGTGAAGGGCTAACCGACTCCTATAATTCACCCCTCCACTTT	CASSEGLTDSYNSPLHF
TRBV5-1	many	TRBJ2-2	.	TGCGCCAGCAGCCCCGGGACACTCCATTTAGGGGGGGAGCTGTTTTTT	CASSPGTLHLGGELFF
TRBV20-1	few	TRBJ2-1	TRBD2	TGCAGCGAGTATTCAGCGGGGGGGCTTCAGTTCTTC	CSEYSAGGLQFF
TRBV7-6	.	TRBJ1-1	.	TGTGCCAGCAGCTTAAACGAAGGCACTGAAGCTTTCTTT	CASSLNEGTEAFF
TRBV7-6	many	TRBJ1-1	TRBD1	TGTGCCAGCAGCGACCGACAGGGAGGGACTGAAGCTTTCTTT	CASSDRQGGTEAFF
TRBV7-3	many	TRBJ2-6	TRBD1	TGTGCCAGCAGCCCGGGACAGGGGGCAACTGGGGCCAACGTCCTGACTTTC	CASSPGQGATGANVLTF
TRBV9	.	TRBJ1-1	.	TGTGCCAGCAGCGAGACCCCCGGACGGGGTGAAGCTTTCTTT	CASSETPGRGEAFF
TRBV11-1	.	TRBJ2-2	.	TGTGCCAGCACCCATTCCCGCGGCAGACTAAACACCGGGGAGCTGTTTTTT	CASTHSRGRLNTGELFF
TRBV10-3	.	TRBJ2-1	.	TGTGCCATCAGTGAGTCTAACAGGCCCTACGAGCAGTTCTTC	CAISESNRPYEQFF
TRBV28	once	TRBJ1-5	.	TGTGCCAGCAGTAGGGGGAACCCGGGCGCGAGCAATCAGCCCCAGCATTTT	CASSRGNPGASNQPQHF
TRBV18	.	TRBJ1-2	.	TGTGCCAGCTCACCAAGGGGGACACTCGACTATGGCTACACCTTC	CASSPRGTLDYGYTF
TRBV7-3	.	TRBJ2-3	TRBD1	TGTGCCAGCAGCACGAACAGGGGGTTGGGCACAGATACGCAGTATTTT	CASSTNRGLGTDTQYF
TRBV12-3/TRBV12-4	.	TRBJ1-1	.	TGTGCCAGCAGTCTTACAGACTTCGGGACTGGAGCTTTCTTT	CASSLTDFGTGAFF
TRBV29-1	.	TRBJ1-1	.	TGCAGCGTTGGGGGGGCAGTCACTGAAGCTTTCTTT	CSVGGAVTEAFF
TRBV2	few	TRBJ2-1	TRBD2	TGCGCCAGCAGTGATACGGGGGGGCCGAATGAGCAGTTCTTC	CASSDTGGPNEQFF
TRBV5-1	many	TRBJ2-7	.	TGCGCCAGCAGCCCGCTCCAGGGTATCTACGAGCAGTACTTC	CASSPLQGIYEQYF
TRBV4-3	.	TRBJ2-1	TRBD2	TGCACCAGCAGCCAAGACCCCCATGGTCGGGGGGGCTACAATGAGCAGTTCTTC	CTSSQDPHGRGGYNEQFF
TRBV20-1	.	TRBJ2-7	TRBD2	TGCAGTGCTAGCGCCCAAGGGCTAGCGGGAGGGTCCGGGTCCTACGAGCAGTACTTC	CSASAQGLAGGSGSYEQYF
TRBV20-1	.	TRBJ2-3	.	TGCAGTGCTCCGGGCGGGGGCTCAGGGGAAGCGCAGTATTTT	CSAPGGGSGEAQYF
TRBV6-5	.	TRBJ2-3	TRBD2	TGTGCCAGCAGTTACTCGATAACGTGGGGGGGAACAGATACGCAGTATTTT	CASSYSITWGGTDTQYF
TRBV5-6	.	TRBJ1-4	.	TGTGCCAGCAGCCCGGCCCGGGGGCCAGTGGGTGAAAAACTGTTTTTT	CASSPARGPVGEKLFF
TRBV10-3	few	TRBJ2-7	.	TGTGCCATCAGTGAGTCTAGCGACCCCTACGAGCAGTACTTC	CAISESSDPYEQYF
TRBV27	.	TRBJ1-1	.	TGTGCCAGCAGTTTAGACGGGAGGAACACTGAAGCTTTCTTT	CASSLDGRNTEAFF
TRBV3-1	many	TRBJ2-5	.	TGTGCCAGCGGGGGGACACAAGAGACCCAGTACTTC	CASGGTQETQYF
TRBV11-2	few	TRBJ2-3	.	TGTGCCAGCAGCTTAGAGGCCGGGCGGTTATGGACAGATACGCAGTATTTT	CASSLEAGRLWTDTQYF
TRBV28	.	TRBJ1-2	TRBD1	TGTGCCACTAGACAGGGGGGAGGGTATGGCTACACCTTC	CATRQGGGYGYTF